The 12 T cell receptor beta chains below come from one sample, sequenced in a study of cytomegalovirus exposure and HLA in healthy donors. The PCR was carried out with 60 Vbeta primers and 13 Jbeta primers. Sequenced by immunoSEQ multiplex PCR; TCRdb stores in-frame clones only, minus some. The sample has 310,000 or so clones, around 90% seen once. Sequenced input: PBMCs. All receptors come from a woman aged 18-29 years in good health and CMV-seronegative.

The rearrangement joins TRBV5-1 to TRBJ2-5; 8 positions match TRBD1. The V segment lost 7 bases and the J segment 5 bases; nucleotides outside the gene matches: 10. The CDR3 is 14 residues long. CDR1 is SGHRS and CDR2 is YFSETQ in the germline V gene. CDR3 protein: CASPRQGWGETQYF. The CDR3 nucleotides read TGCGCCAGCCCCCGACAGGGGTGGGGGGAGACCCAGTACTTC.

This clone is a singleton in its sample. The rearrangement links TRBV15 to TRBJ2-7, with 9 nucleotides matching TRBD1. With 0 bases clipped from V and 0 bases from J, the junction kept 9 bases outside the gene matches. The CDR3 covers 18 residues. Germline CDR1 LNHNV, CDR2 YYDKDF (reference sequence). CDR3 nucleotide sequence: TGTGCCACCAGCAGAGAGATAGGACAGGGGTTTTACTCCTACGAGCAGTACTTC. This translates into CATSREIGQGFYSYEQYF.

The chain links TRBV2 to TRBJ1-6, with 11 bases aligning to TRBD1. The germline gives CDR1 SNHLY, CDR2 FYNNEI. The V gene end was trimmed by 6 bases and the J gene end by 7 bases; junction bases not matched to a gene: 5. The CDR3 extends over 15 amino acids. In DNA, the CDR3 is TGTGCCAGCAGGGACAGGGGGCCGGACAATTCACCCCTCCACTTT. Protein sequence: CASRDRGPDNSPLHF. The variable domain in full, with the rest retrieved from reference TRBV2 and TRBJ1-6, is EPEVTQTPSHQVTQMGQEVILRCVPISNHLYFYWYRQILGQKVEFLVSFYNNEISEKSEIFDDQFSVERPDGSNFTLKIRSTKLEDSAMYFCASRDRGPDNSPLHFGNGTRLTVT.

This CDR3 reads CASVKLTTEAFF. The DNA of the CDR3 is TGTGCCAGTGTTAAACTAACGACTGAAGCTTTCTTT. This chain uses TRBV6-6 with TRBJ1-1; unclear D gene. Trimming removed 9 bases at V and 5 bases at J, with 13 bases between. CDR3 length equals 12 residues. Germline-derived CDR1 and CDR2 are MNHNY and SVGAGI (reference sequence).

This clone has a handful of counts. The chain links TRBV11-2 to TRBJ2-7; D may be TRBD2 (5 bases). Germline V lookup: CDR1 SGHAT, CDR2 FQNNGV. Trimming shortened V by 0 bases and J by 4 bases, and 10 bases separated the two germline ends. The CDR3 is 14 amino acids. Here the CDR3 DNA reads TGTGCCAGCAGCTTAGATAACGGGAAATACGAGCAGTACTTC. Its protein product is CASSLDNGKYEQYF.

The gene calls are TRBV6-1 and TRBJ1-1, with D uncertain. Trimming shortened V by 6 bases and J by 11 bases, and 13 bases separated the two germline ends. Germline-derived CDR1 and CDR2 are MNHNS and SASEGT. The CDR3 contains 11 residues. CDR3: CASSPFLRAFF. The CDR3, as DNA: TGTGCCAGCAGCCCCTTCCTCCGGGCTTTCTTT.

The chain couples TRBV21-1 to TRBJ2-2; the table gives TRBD1 as D, unverified against the DNA. TRBV21-1 is designated a pseudogene. The CDR3 is 15 residues long. The CDR3 nucleotides are TGTGCCAGCAGCAAGACAGGGTTCATACACGGGGAGCTGTTTTTT. Translation: CASSKTGFIHGELFF.

This clone was seen a single time. J is TRBJ2-3 and V is TRBV15, with TRBD1 as a possible D gene (5 bases). V lost 6 bases and J 2 bases, leaving 9 bases between the germline ends. From germline, CDR1 is LNHNV and CDR2 YYDKDF (reference sequence). CDR3 length equals 13 residues. Written as DNA, the CDR3 is TGTGCCACCAGGGGGCACTACACAGATACGCAGTATTTT. Encoded protein: CATRGHYTDTQYF.

This chain links TRBV9 with TRBJ1-3, with 8 bases matching TRBD1. CDR1 is SGDLS, CDR2 YYNGEE, per germline. V gave up 3 bases and J gave up 6 bases; unmatched junction bases: 8. This CDR3 is 15 amino acids long. The CDR3 loop is CASSGRQGKANTIYF. The CDR3 nucleotides read TGTGCCAGCAGCGGCAGACAGGGGAAGGCAAACACCATATATTTT.

The rearrangement uses TRBV2 and TRBJ1-2; 7 nucleotides agree with TRBD1. V lost 4 bases and J lost 4; bases outside the gene matches: 9. This CDR3 has 15 residues. Germline V gene sequence: CDR1 SNHLY, CDR2 FYNNEI. CDR3 residues: CASSVKGAGGYGYTF. In DNA form, the CDR3 reads TGTGCCAGCAGTGTAAAGGGGGCAGGGGGCTATGGCTACACCTTC.

V usage is TRBV18 and J usage is TRBJ2-7; no definite D call. CDR3 length equals 14 residues. V lost 4 bases and J lost 0, with 10 bases in between. Germline assignment: CDR1 KGHSH and CDR2 LQKENI. CDR3: CASSRGDSSYEQYF. CDR3 bases: TGTGCCAGCTCACGAGGAGATAGCTCCTACGAGCAGTACTTC.

The CDR3 spells CASSPDRLTNTEAFF. CDR3 coding DNA: TGTGCCAGCTCACCAGATCGTCTAACCAACACTGAAGCTTTCTTT. V and J are TRBV18 and TRBJ1-1; D is unresolved. The CDR3 consists of 15 residues. The germline V gene encodes CDR1 KGHSH and CDR2 LQKENI. The germline V and J ends were trimmed by 2 bases and 2 bases, with 12 bases remaining between them.